This T cell receptor beta chain was identified in a study of identical twins. Worth noting for this clonotype: Its target is not known.

Regarding the study as a whole: Donors were not followed over many years; analysis was cross-sectional.

All donors were healthy, and all were Caucasian. MiXCR, run by TCRdb on the 5' RACE reads, gives a single entry per CDR3 protein. This sample has 1,800,000 or so distinct CDR3 sequences, with less than 35% found just once. The CDR3 covers 15 residues. Germline loops: CDR1 WSHSY, CDR2 SAAADI. V lost 4 bases to trimming and J lost 6 bases; unmatched junction nucleotides: 7. The sample comprised cord blood. The TCR sequence derives from a newborn girl in good health. The V call is TRBV10-2, the J call TRBJ2-1; 9 bases map to TRBD2. The CDR3 reads CASSVTSGGVNEQFF. In DNA form, the CDR3 reads TGCGCCAGCAGTGTGACTAGCGGAGGGGTCAATGAGCAGTTCTTC.